One sample yielded the 13 T cell receptor beta chains listed below, sequenced in a study of blood T cell repertoires in COVID-19. The assay was immunoSEQ multiplex PCR, and TCRdb's table has in-frame clones only and misses some. Here the sample spans about 400,000 clones, roughly 88% being singletons. Specimen: peripheral blood. Every receptor here comes from a woman aged 30 to 39 with active or convalescent COVID-19.

The chain's CDR3 is CASSWVLRGDTQYF. The CDR3 region has the DNA TGCGCCAGCAGCTGGGTGCTACGGGGAGATACGCAGTATTTT. The J gene is TRBJ2-3, the V gene TRBV5-1, with D possibly TRBD2 on 5 matching bases. Trimming pared 3 bases from V and 5 bases from J, leaving 13 bases between. Germline lookup yields CDR1 SGHRS and CDR2 YFSETQ. This CDR3 is 14 amino acids long.

The chain couples TRBV27 to TRBJ1-1; the D is unclear. Germline V gene sequence: CDR1 MNHEY, CDR2 SMNVEV (reference sequence). The length of the CDR3 is 13 residues. Trimming took 5 bases from V and 0 from J, leaving 7 bases between them. CDR3 loop: CASSAYMNTEAFF. CDR3 DNA: TGTGCCAGCAGTGCTTACATGAACACTGAAGCTTTCTTT.

The chain recombines TRBV7-2 with TRBJ1-2; TRBD1 matches 8 bases. The CDR3 has 15 amino acids. V trimming: 5 bases; J trimming: 1 base; junction bases outside the gene matches: 6. The germline V gene encodes CDR1 SGHTA and CDR2 FQGNSA. CDR3 DNA: TGTGCCAGCAGCATTCAAACAGGGGGTAACTATGGCTACACCTTC. Translating it yields CASSIQTGGNYGYTF.

This clone came up a few times. The rearrangement links TRBV11-2 to TRBJ2-7, with D hard to call. There are 12 residues in the CDR3. Germline V gives CDR1 SGHAT, CDR2 FQNNGV. Between the trimmed V and J ends, which lost 0 bases and 3 bases, there was a span of 3 bases. Written as DNA, the CDR3 is TGTGCCAGCAGCTTAGACAGCTACGAGCAGTACTTC. It translates to CASSLDSYEQYF. Together with reference TRBV11-2 and TRBJ2-7, the CDR3 gives the full variable domain: EAGVAQSPRYKIIEKRQSVAFWCNPISGHATLYWYQQILGQGPKLLIQFQNNGVVDDSQLPKDRFSAERLKGVDSTLKIQPAKLEDSAVYLCASSLDSYEQYFGPGTRLTVT.

V usage is TRBV2 and J usage is TRBJ1-2; 8 bases map to TRBD1. J was trimmed by 6 bases and V by 10 bases; bases with no gene match: 7. CDR1 and CDR2 (germline): SNHLY, FYNNEI. This CDR3 region has 12 residues. CDR3 in DNA: TGTGCCACCACAGGGGGGTCGAATGGCTACACCTTC. It translates to CATTGGSNGYTF.

Notes on this clone: A much larger clone sits a single nucleotide away, making a read error possible. V and J are TRBV24-1 and TRBJ2-1; tentative D call: TRBD2 (7 bases). Trimming shortened V by 3 bases and J by 1 base, and 15 bases separated the two germline ends. The CDR3 loop spans 17 amino acids. In germline, CDR1 is KGHDR, CDR2 SFDVKD. The CDR3 nucleotides read TGTGCCACCAGTGATGACACCGGGGGGCGTTCCTACAATGAGCAGTTCTTC. It is translated as CATSDDTGGRSYNEQFF.

V is TRBV25-1 and J is TRBJ1-3, with TRBD1 as a possible D gene (5 bases). Trimming pared 1 base from V and 0 bases from J, leaving 7 bases between. CDR3 length: 15 residues. Per germline, CDR1 MGHDK and CDR2 SYGVNS. The DNA of the CDR3 is TGTGCCAGCAGTGAATCAACAGGCTCTGGAAACACCATATATTTT. Translating gives CASSESTGSGNTIYF.

This clone was detected once. This chain joins TRBV9 and TRBJ1-2, with unresolved D. With 3 bases removed from V and 4 bases from J, the gap between germline ends came to 16 bases. The CDR3 sequence is 15 residues long. CDR1 and CDR2 (germline): SGDLS, YYNGEE. CDR3 sequence (DNA): TGTGCCAGCAGCGAGATCATCGGTTCAGGCTATGGCTACACCTTC. Its protein product is CASSEIIGSGYGYTF.

V is TRBV18 and J is TRBJ1-5; D possibly corresponds to TRBD1 (5 bases). The CDR3 has 14 amino acids. The germline gives CDR1 KGHSH, CDR2 LQKENI. Deletions cut 2 bases from V and 6 bases from J, with 11 bases between. CDR3 sequence reads: CASSPSREGQPQHF. The CDR3 region has the DNA TGTGCCAGCTCACCATCCAGGGAGGGTCAGCCCCAGCATTTT.

V gene TRBV11-2 combines with J gene TRBJ1-2; no firm D call. CDR1 SGHAT and CDR2 FQNNGV come from the germline V gene. V was trimmed by 4 bases and J by 3 bases, leaving 12 bases between them. The CDR3 runs to 14 residues. In nucleotides, the CDR3 is TGTGCCAGCAGCTCCCTGGCCATGGACTATGGCTACACCTTC. Encoded protein: CASSSLAMDYGYTF.

This sequence joins TRBV6-1 and TRBJ2-7; D possibly corresponds to TRBD1 (5 bases). V was shortened by 2 bases and J by 6 bases, with 17 bases between the two germline ends. CDR1 is MNHNS and CDR2 is SASEGT in the germline V gene. The CDR3 runs 15 residues. The CDR3 DNA follows: TGTGCCAGCAGTGAACCGGCAGGGTCAATATCCGAGCAGTACTTC. This translates into CASSEPAGSISEQYF.

This clone was observed a single time. This chain connects TRBV5-4 to TRBJ1-1; D possibly corresponds to TRBD1 (5 bases). V gave up 3 bases and J gave up 5 bases, with 17 bases separating them. This CDR3 spans 15 amino acids. Germline values: CDR1 SGHNT, CDR2 YYREEE (reference sequence). The CDR3 sequence: CASSSEGRGTTEAFF. For the CDR3, the DNA is TGTGCCAGCAGCTCGGAGGGCAGAGGGACGACTGAAGCTTTCTTT.

CDR3 nucleotide sequence: TGTGCCAGTAGCCCACCCGGACAGGGGGCTTACGAGCAGTACTTC. Its protein product is CASSPPGQGAYEQYF. The gene calls are TRBV19 and TRBJ2-7; 11 nucleotides line up with TRBD1. Germline V gene sequence: CDR1 LNHDA, CDR2 SQIVND (reference sequence). The CDR3 is 15 residues long. The trim removed 6 bases at V and 4 bases at J, leaving 8 bases unmatched.